The 5 T cell receptor beta chains below come from one sample, sequenced in a study of T cell responses to AZD1222 COVID-19 vaccine. Clones were read by immunoSEQ multiplex PCR, and TCRdb kept only the in-frame ones, dropping some. Seen here are approximately 300,000 clones, 94% observed once, and the top ten hold 0.5% to 0.65%. The sample here was peripheral blood, taken 28 days after the second AZD1222 dose. These receptors came from an adult who received the AZD1222 COVID-19 vaccine.

V is TRBV28 and J is TRBJ1-5, with D unresolved. Per the germline V gene, CDR1 is MDHEN and CDR2 is SYDVKM. V lost 3 bases and J lost 0, with 9 bases in between. CDR3 size: 15 residues. CDR3 nucleotide sequence: TGTGCCAGCAGTTTGACCGTATATAGCAATCAGCCCCAGCATTTT. Its protein is CASSLTVYSNQPQHF.

This clone was seen once. The DNA for the CDR3 is TGTGCCAGCAGTTTGACGAGCTATGGCTACACCTTC. This sequence encodes CASSLTSYGYTF. The chain links TRBV28 to TRBJ1-2, with D uncertain. This CDR3 spans 12 amino acids. Trimming pared 3 bases from V and 4 bases from J, leaving 6 bases between. CDR1 and CDR2 (germline): MDHEN, SYDVKM.

This chain uses TRBV4-1 with TRBJ2-6; no reliable D call. Germline values: CDR1 MGHRA, CDR2 YSYEKL. Trimming took 0 bases from V and 0 from J, leaving 15 bases between them. This CDR3 spans 19 amino acids. As DNA, the CDR3 is TGCGCCAGCAGCCAAGATCTGGGCAGGATGAGCTCTGGGGCCAACGTCCTGACTTTC. Protein: CASSQDLGRMSSGANVLTF.

The rearrangement joins TRBV6-2 or TRBV6-3 to TRBJ1-2; D remains unclear. V lost 0 bases and J lost 1, with 6 bases in between. In germline, CDR1 is MNHEY, CDR2 SVGEGT. This CDR3 region has 14 residues. The CDR3 loop reads CASSYSGVNYGYTF. Here the CDR3 DNA reads TGTGCCAGCAGTTACTCCGGAGTTAACTATGGCTACACCTTC.

In its sample, this clone was seen once. The rearrangement links TRBV18 to TRBJ1-4; 9 bases map to TRBD1. This CDR3 contains 14 residues. J was trimmed by 8 bases and V by 4 bases; bases with no gene match: 5. Germline-derived CDR1 and CDR2 are KGHSH and LQKENI. The chain's CDR3 is CASSQGQGYEKLFF. The CDR3 DNA is TGTGCCAGCTCACAGGGACAGGGCTACGAAAAACTGTTTTTT.